This T cell receptor beta chain derives from a study of cytomegalovirus exposure and HLA in healthy donors. Study outcomes and limitations: Most TCR sequences were rare, but some public TCRs occurred in many donors.

Profiling relied on immunoSEQ multiplex PCR, and the TCRdb table lists in-frame clones only, not all of them. This table has almost 75,000 clones, 85% appearing once. After removal of 2 bases from V and 7 bases from J, the junction contained 8 bases not matched to a gene. The CDR3 loop spans 14 amino acids. In germline, CDR1 is KGHSH, CDR2 LQKENI. About this clone: Its cognate antigen is unknown.

This TCR was recovered from a man aged 25-45 years in good health and CMV-seronegative. The sample comprised PBMCs. J is TRBJ2-7 and V is TRBV18; the match to TRBD2 covers 7 bases. The CDR3 spells CASSPNFLGGEQYF. CDR3 in DNA: TGTGCCAGCTCACCAAACTTCTTGGGGGGGGAGCAGTACTTC.